This entry lists 12 T cell receptor beta chains sequenced from one sample in a study of response to subunit inactivated influenza vaccine. From the RT-PCR reads, TCRdb called clonotypes with MiXCR, one entry per CDR3 protein. Among 750,000 to 850,000 distinct CDR3 sequences, 15% to 20% were seen once, and the ten largest hold around 9.9%. The specimen comprised PBMCs from blood, sampled less than 6 days after vaccination. The receptors originated from a man aged 50 or older who received an inactivated influenza vaccine.

The sample holds a few counts of this clonotype. The chain employs TRBV15 and TRBJ2-5; D gene unclear. Between the trimmed V and J ends, which lost 6 bases and 1 base, there was a span of 24 bases. The germline CDR1 and CDR2 sequences are LNHNV and YYDKDF (reference sequence). The CDR3 runs to 18 residues. Here the CDR3 reads CATSRASYRLPFQETQYF. Written as DNA, the CDR3 is TGTGCCACCAGTAGGGCGTCTTATCGGCTTCCCTTCCAAGAGACCCAGTACTTC.

V gene TRBV7-2 combines with J gene TRBJ2-5; tentatively, D is TRBD2 (6 bases). V dropped 1 base and J dropped 5 bases, with 20 bases sitting between them. The CDR3 totals 17 residues. The germline V gene encodes CDR1 SGHTA and CDR2 FQGNSA. The CDR3 spells CASSLGVVGGLGETQYF. DNA for the CDR3: TGTGCCAGCAGCTTAGGGGTCGTCGGGGGTCTTGGGGAGACCCAGTACTTC.

The genes are TRBV20-1 and TRBJ2-7, with 11 bases that match TRBD2. The germline CDR1 and CDR2 sequences are DFQATT and SNEGSKA (reference sequence). The CDR3 totals 17 residues. V lost 3 bases and J lost 1; bases outside the gene matches: 11. The CDR3, as DNA: TGCAGTGCTAGCCCCGGGACTAGCGGCCTCCTTTCCTACGAGCAGTACTTC. Its translation: CSASPGTSGLLSYEQYF.

This chain connects TRBV5-5 to TRBJ1-5, with D perhaps matching TRBD1 (6 bases). Trimming shortened V by 1 base and J by 7 bases, and 15 bases separated the two germline ends. CDR3 length: 15 amino acids. Germline CDR1 reads SGHKS; CDR2 reads YYEKEE (reference sequence). CDR3 sequence: CASSLNWGASQPQHF. The CDR3 DNA reads TGTGCCAGCAGCTTGAATTGGGGGGCAAGCCAGCCCCAGCATTTT. The full variable domain, its missing parts supplied by reference TRBV5-5 and TRBJ1-5, is DAGVTQSPTHLIKTRGQQVTLRCSPISGHKSVSWYQQVLGQGPQFIFQYYEKEERGRGNFPDRFSARQFPNYSSELNVNALLLGDSALYLCASSLNWGASQPQHFGDGTRLSIL.

Only a few counts were recorded for this clonotype. The chain joins TRBV7-9 to TRBJ2-5; TRBD1 matches at 7 bases. The CDR3 is 15 residues long. Germline V gene lookup returns CDR1 SEHNR and CDR2 FQNEAQ (reference sequence). V dropped 3 bases and J dropped 1; count of bases not matched to a gene: 5. The CDR3 bases are TGTGCCAGCAGCTTCGGTCGGACAGGCCAAGAGACCCAGTACTTC. Protein sequence: CASSFGRTGQETQYF.

The gene calls are TRBV7-2 and TRBJ1-1; D may be TRBD1 (5 bases). Germline loops: CDR1 SGHTA, CDR2 FQGNSA. The CDR3 covers 13 residues. V dropped 6 bases and J dropped 5 bases, with 13 bases sitting between them. The CDR3 spells CASRQVGRTEAFF. The CDR3 bases are TGTGCCAGCAGACAGGTAGGAAGGACTGAAGCTTTCTTT.

Points on this clonotype: The junction differs from germline at one of its ends, possibly a read error. The chain combines TRBV5-6 with TRBJ2-5; D possibly matches TRBD1 or TRBD2 (5 bases each). The length of the CDR3 is 17 residues. CDR1 and CDR2 from the germline V gene are SGHDT and YYEEEE. The CDR3: CASSLGPLGVNQETQYF. The CDR3 nucleotides are TGTGCCAGCAGTTTGGGACCTTTGGGGGTTAACCAAGAGACCCAGTACTTC.

This clonotype was counted many times. The CDR3 DNA reads TGTGCCAGCACGGCAGCAGGGGGCGGTGAGACCCAGTACTTC. As protein: CASTAAGGGETQYF. The chain employs TRBV28 and TRBJ2-5; TRBD1 agrees at 8 bases. The length of the CDR3 is 14 residues. The germline gives CDR1 MDHEN, CDR2 SYDVKM. J was trimmed by 5 bases and V by 7 bases; bases with no gene match: 9. Variable domain in full (rest from reference TRBV28 and TRBJ2-5): DVKVTQSSRYLVKRTGEKVFLECVQDMDHENMFWYRQDPGLGLRLIYFSYDVKMKEKGDIPEGYSVSREKKERFSLILESASTNQTSMYLCASTAAGGGETQYFGPGTRLLVL.

As regards this clonotype: The junction and the germline gene differ at one end; a read error may be behind it. The chain recombines TRBV10-3 with TRBJ2-2; 8 bases fit TRBD2. Germline CDR1 reads ENHRY; CDR2 reads SYGVKD. The CDR3 loop spans 16 amino acids. This CDR3 reads CAISQSVGRAAGELFF. In nucleotides, the CDR3 is TGTGCCATCAGTCAGTCGGTCGGGAGGGCCGCCGGGGAGCTGTTTTTT.

The chain uses TRBV6-5 and TRBJ2-7; D gene unclear. Trimming removed 5 bases at V and 1 base at J, with 12 bases between. The germline CDR1 and CDR2 sequences are MNHEY and SVGAGI. The CDR3 consists of 14 residues. The DNA for the CDR3 is TGTGCCAGCAGTATCGACCAGCTGTCCTACGAGCAGTACTTC. Translated, it gives CASSIDQLSYEQYF.

The V gene is TRBV7-8, the J gene TRBJ2-1; tentatively, D is TRBD2 (6 bases). The CDR3 has 15 amino acids. V lost 3 bases and J lost 4, with 13 bases in between. Germline CDR1 and CDR2: SGHVS and FQNEAQ. The CDR3 region is CASSFLGLGYNEQFF. CDR3 in DNA: TGTGCCAGCAGCTTTTTGGGACTCGGGTACAATGAGCAGTTCTTC.

In this sample, this clonotype turned up many times. This rearrangement joins TRBV5-1 to TRBJ2-1; D is perhaps TRBD1 (5 bases). The CDR3 length is 13 residues. Trimming shortened V by 2 bases and J by 6 bases, and 9 bases separated the two germline ends. CDR1 SGHRS and CDR2 YFSETQ come from the germline V gene. The CDR3 loop is CASSLARANEQFF. DNA of the CDR3: TGCGCCAGCAGCTTAGCCAGGGCCAATGAGCAGTTCTTC.